This TCR beta chain was sequenced in a study of blood T cell repertoires in COVID-19. Assay: immunoSEQ multiplex PCR; the TCRdb copy retains only in-frame clones and omits some. The repertoire holds more than 150,000 clones, with approximately 83% as singletons. The V gene's germline CDR1 is LGHDT and CDR2 YNNKEL (reference sequence). Trimming stripped 5 bases from V and 4 bases from J, with 6 bases between. The CDR3 sequence is 11 residues long. The chain uses TRBV3-1 (or the pseudogene TRBV3-2) and TRBJ2-7; D is unresolved. What was sequenced was peripheral blood. The origin of this receptor is a man in his 70s who had recovered from COVID-19. This CDR3 reads CASSSYYEQYF. In DNA form, the CDR3 reads TGTGCCAGCAGCTCGTATTACGAGCAGTACTTC.